These T cell receptor beta chains were read from a single sample in a study of OX40 agonist ivuxolimab in advanced cancers. Assay used: immunoSEQ multiplex PCR; TCRdb lists only in-frame clones, some missing. The sample contains some 5,100 clones, about 70% of which appear only once. Sample: CD4+ or CD8+ T cells sorted from blood, taken in a trial of the OX40 agonist ivuxolimab. The source of these receptors is an adult with an advanced solid tumor such as melanoma, head and neck, liver or kidney cancer. Both conserved end residues are part of each CDR3. The D gene is left open where the match is weak. Size tells how often a clone was seen (once, few, many) or the class of an expanded clone, and some rows leave it out.

d_gene | j_gene | v_gene | abundance | CDR3nt | CDR3aa
. | TRBJ1-4 | TRBV7-6 | . | TGTGCCAGCAGCTCTCCCCAGACAGGTCGGGCTAATGAAAAACTGTTTTTT | CASSSPQTGRANEKLFF
. | TRBJ1-5 | TRBV13 | . | TGTGCCAGCAGCTTAGGCGGTCAGCCCCAGCATTTT | CASSLGGQPQHF
. | TRBJ2-5 | TRBV5-1 | . | TGCGCCAGCAGGAACAGGGGAGCGGGGTCGGAGACCCAGTACTTC | CASRNRGAGSETQYF
TRBD2 | TRBJ2-7 | TRBV4-2 | . | TGTGCCAGCAGCCAAGATGGAGCGGGGGGTTTCAGCTCCTACGAGCAGTACTTC | CASSQDGAGGFSSYEQYF
TRBD1 | TRBJ2-7 | TRBV2 | medium-sized | TGTGCCAGCAGTGAGCGACAGGGCCCCTACGAGCAGTACTTC | CASSERQGPYEQYF
. | TRBJ2-7 | TRBV4-1 | once | TGCGCCACCTCCTGGAGGTATCTGGGGTCCTACGAGCAGTACTTC | CATSWRYLGSYEQYF
. | TRBJ1-2 | TRBV4-1 | . | TGCGCCAGCAGCGTCGGGCCTGGCGTTGGCTATGGCTACACCTTC | CASSVGPGVGYGYTF
. | TRBJ2-2 | TRBV6-6 | . | TGTGCCAGCAGCCGCAGGGGATGGGACACCGGGGAGCTGTTTTTT | CASSRRGWDTGELFF
. | TRBJ2-5 | TRBV7-6 | . | TGTGCCAGCAGCTTACCGGGGGCTGCCCCAAAGACCCAGTACTTC | CASSLPGAAPKTQYF
. | TRBJ2-7 | TRBV5-1 | medium-sized | TGCGCCAGCAGCTTCGGCAGGAACTACGAGCAGTACTTC | CASSFGRNYEQYF
. | TRBJ2-7 | TRBV25-1 | . | TGTGCCAGCGGGGACGGATCCTACGAGCAGTACTTC | CASGDGSYEQYF
TRBD2 | TRBJ2-3 | TRBV28 | . | TGTGCCAGCAGTTTAGGGACTAGCGGGGGGGGAACTAGCACAGATACGCAGTATTTT | CASSLGTSGGGTSTDTQYF
. | TRBJ2-7 | TRBV23-1 | . | TGCGCCAGCAGTCCCCCCGGACCGAGGGGCGACGAGCAGTACTTC | CASSPPGPRGDEQYF
TRBD2 | TRBJ2-1 | TRBV19 | . | TGTGCCAGTAGTATAGCGACTAGCCGTGAGCAGTTCTTC | CASSIATSREQFF
TRBD2 | TRBJ2-2 | TRBV7-2 | once | TGTGCCAGCAGCTTAGTTCCCCTACTCGCGGGGGCCGGGGAGCTGTTTTTT | CASSLVPLLAGAGELFF
. | TRBJ2-5 | TRBV7-9 | . | TGTGCCAGCAGCTCCGGGGACCCTCGGGCCCAAGAGACCCAGTACTTC | CASSSGDPRAQETQYF
. | TRBJ2-2 | TRBV15 | . | TGTGCCACCAGCAGGTTCCAGTCTAACACCGGGGAGCTGTTTTTT | CATSRFQSNTGELFF
. | TRBJ2-7 | TRBV7-9 | . | TGTGCCAGCAGCCAAGACTCCTACGAGCAGTACTTC | CASSQDSYEQYF
. | TRBJ1-4 | TRBV27 | . | TGTGCCAGCAGTTTATCAATGACGACTGAAAAACTGTTTTTT | CASSLSMTTEKLFF
TRBD1 | TRBJ1-2 | TRBV25-1 | . | TGTGCCAGCAGGGCGGGGTGGCAGGGGGATGGCTACACCTTC | CASRAGWQGDGYTF
. | TRBJ1-2 | TRBV5-5 | . | TGTGCCAGCAGCTTGGGAAGTGATGGCTACACCTTC | CASSLGSDGYTF
TRBD1 | TRBJ2-7 | TRBV5-6 | once | TGTGCCAGCAGTGACTGGGACAGGGTTGGCTCCTACGAGCAGTACTTC | CASSDWDRVGSYEQYF
. | TRBJ2-7 | TRBV16 | . | TGTGCCAGCAGCCAATATCAGGGACCCGAGCAGTACTTC | CASSQYQGPEQYF
TRBD2 | TRBJ2-7 | TRBV5-5 | medium-sized | TGTGCCAGCAGTCCCGGGACTACCTTTTCCTACGAGCAGTACTTC | CASSPGTTFSYEQYF
TRBD2 | TRBJ2-7 | TRBV4-2 | . | TGTGCCAGCAGCCCGATACTAGCGGGGGCCACCCTCGAAGAGCAGTACTTC | CASSPILAGATLEEQYF
. | TRBJ2-3 | TRBV7-9 | few | TGTGCCAGCAGGGGCACGGATACGCAGTATTTT | CASRGTDTQYF
. | TRBJ1-1 | TRBV7-6 | . | TGTGCCAGCAGCTCCCCTGAGGACACTGAAGCTTTCTTT | CASSSPEDTEAFF
. | TRBJ2-2 | TRBV7-3 | . | TGTGCCAGCAGCCCCAACCCTAGGGGGGGGCATGCCTACACCGGGGAGCTGTTTTTT | CASSPNPRGGHAYTGELFF
. | TRBJ1-2 | TRBV19 | few | TGTGCCAGTAGTTGGAACAGGGCTAACTATGGCTACACCTTC | CASSWNRANYGYTF
. | TRBJ2-7 | TRBV10-3 | few | TGTGCCACACTCTACGAGCAGTACTTC | CATLYEQYF
. | TRBJ2-2 | TRBV7-9 | . | TGTGCCAGCAGCTTATCGGACACTTACACCGGGGAGCTGTTTTTT | CASSLSDTYTGELFF
. | TRBJ1-5 | TRBV21-1 | . | TGTGCCAGCAGTGATAAGAAGCGGACAGGGGGCAATCAGCCCCAGCATTTT | CASSDKKRTGGNQPQHF
. | TRBJ1-2 | TRBV7-9 | . | TGTGCCAGCAGCTCGTTGGGCCCGGGAATCTATGGCTACACCTTC | CASSSLGPGIYGYTF
TRBD1 | TRBJ2-2 | TRBV7-6 | . | TGTGCCAGCAGCCCACGCGCCGGGACAGGGTCCACCGGGGAGCTGTTTTTT | CASSPRAGTGSTGELFF
TRBD1 | TRBJ2-7 | TRBV28 | . | TGTGCCAGCAGTTTCGTGGGTCGGACAGGGAGATCCTACGAGCAGTACTTC | CASSFVGRTGRSYEQYF
TRBD2 | TRBJ2-6 | TRBV7-6 | . | TGTGCCAGCAGCTTAACGGTTGGACTAGCGACCGGGGCCAACGTCCTGACTTTC | CASSLTVGLATGANVLTF
. | TRBJ2-3 | TRBV15 | . | TGTGCCACCAGCGGTCTGGTCACAGATACGCAGTATTTT | CATSGLVTDTQYF
. | TRBJ1-1 | TRBV29-1 | . | TGCAGCGTCCAAGGAAACACTGAAGCTTTCTTT | CSVQGNTEAFF
. | TRBJ1-1 | TRBV5-1 | few | TGCGCCAGCAGCCTATGGACGGGGACTGAAGCTTTCTTT | CASSLWTGTEAFF
. | TRBJ2-2 | TRBV11-2 | few | TGTGCCAGCAGCCCTGAATGGGGTGCCGGGGAGCTGTTTTTT | CASSPEWGAGELFF
TRBD1 | TRBJ1-2 | TRBV4-1 | . | TGTGCCAGCAGCGTAGGAGGGGGCGAATATGGCTACACCTTC | CASSVGGGEYGYTF
. | TRBJ2-3 | TRBV9 | . | TGTGCCAGCAGCTATGGAAGCCTCGTGGATACGCAGTATTTT | CASSYGSLVDTQYF
. | TRBJ1-4 | TRBV6-6 | . | TGTGCCAGCCGATCACAGACCATTAATGAAAAACTGTTTTTT | CASRSQTINEKLFF
TRBD1 | TRBJ1-2 | TRBV7-9 | . | TGTGCCAGCAGCTCGGTGGGGACAGGGGCATATGGCTACACCTTC | CASSSVGTGAYGYTF
TRBD2 | TRBJ2-7 | TRBV2 | . | TGTGCCAGCAACGGGGGGTCGGCCTACGAGCAGTACTTC | CASNGGSAYEQYF
TRBD1 | TRBJ1-6 | TRBV4-1 | . | TGCGCCAGCAGCCAACACAGGGGTGATAATTCACCCCTCCACTTT | CASSQHRGDNSPLHF
. | TRBJ1-1 | TRBV27 | once | TGTGCCAGCAGTTTACAGGGAGAGTGGAACACTGAAGCTTTCTTT | CASSLQGEWNTEAFF
. | TRBJ2-1 | TRBV29-1 | few | TGCAGCGTGCCCTCCTACAATGAGCAGTTCTTC | CSVPSYNEQFF
. | TRBJ1-2 | TRBV27 | . | TGTGCCAGCAGTCCTCGGGGTTCGGCTGGCTGCACCTTC | CASSPRGSAGCTF
. | TRBJ1-3 | TRBV4-1 | . | TGCGCCAGCAGCCAAGATCTTTTAACGTACTCTGGAAACACCATATATTTT | CASSQDLLTYSGNTIYF
. | TRBJ2-1 | TRBV7-6 | once | TGTGCCAGCAGCTTAGCGGGGGAAGGACAGTTCTTC | CASSLAGEGQFF
. | TRBJ1-1 | TRBV9 | . | TGTGCCAGCAGCTCTTCAGGGACTGAAGCTTTCTTT | CASSSSGTEAFF
. | TRBJ2-5 | TRBV15 | . | TGTGCCACCAGTGTAGAGAGGCAGGGCACCCAAGAGACCCAGTACTTC | CATSVERQGTQETQYF
TRBD1 | TRBJ2-2 | TRBV5-1 | . | TGCGCCAGCGGGAGCGAGGCAGGGGGCACCGGGGAGCTGTTTTTT | CASGSEAGGTGELFF
TRBD2 | TRBJ2-3 | TRBV18 | few | TGTGCCAGCTCACAACTAGCGGGGGATACGCAGTATTTT | CASSQLAGDTQYF
. | TRBJ2-7 | TRBV14 | . | TGTGCCAGCAGCCAAGTGCGGGGGCCACTCTACGAGCAGTACTTC | CASSQVRGPLYEQYF
TRBD1 | TRBJ2-7 | TRBV4-1 | . | TGCGCCAGCAGCCAAACCTCCGGGACAGGGGGAGCTAAACATTTCTACGAGCAGTACTTC | CASSQTSGTGGAKHFYEQYF
. | TRBJ1-1 | TRBV5-1 | once | TGCGCCAGCAGCTTGGGCACTGAAGCTTTCTTT | CASSLGTEAFF
TRBD1 | TRBJ1-2 | TRBV11-2 | . | TGTGCCAGCAGCCTAGGGACAGGATCCCTAAACTATGGCTACACCTTC | CASSLGTGSLNYGYTF
TRBD1 | TRBJ1-5 | TRBV19 | . | TGTGCCAGTAGCAAAGAACAGGGGTACTATCAGCCCCAGCATTTT | CASSKEQGYYQPQHF